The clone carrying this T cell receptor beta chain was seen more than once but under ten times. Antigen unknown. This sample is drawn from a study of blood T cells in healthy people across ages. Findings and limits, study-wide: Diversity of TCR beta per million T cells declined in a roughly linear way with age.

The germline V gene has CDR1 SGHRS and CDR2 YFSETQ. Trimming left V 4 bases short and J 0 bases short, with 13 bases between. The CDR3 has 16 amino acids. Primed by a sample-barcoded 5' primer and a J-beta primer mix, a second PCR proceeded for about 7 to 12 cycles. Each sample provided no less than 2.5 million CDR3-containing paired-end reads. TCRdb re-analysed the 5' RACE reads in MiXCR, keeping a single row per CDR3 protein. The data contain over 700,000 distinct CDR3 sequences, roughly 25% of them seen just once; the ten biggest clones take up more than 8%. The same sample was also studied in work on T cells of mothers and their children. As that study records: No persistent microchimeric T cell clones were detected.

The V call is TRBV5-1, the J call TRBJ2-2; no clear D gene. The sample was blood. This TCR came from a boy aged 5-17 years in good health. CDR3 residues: CASSLQQNANTGELFF. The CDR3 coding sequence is TGCGCCAGCAGCCTACAGCAGAACGCGAACACCGGGGAGCTGTTTTTT.